One T cell receptor beta chain is described in this entry. This entry belongs to a study of blood T cell repertoires in COVID-19. Study in general: The cDNA or gDNA used as material had been derived from T cells, B-cell-depleted T cells, or PBMCs.

TCRdb keeps only in-frame clones here, not all; method: immunoSEQ multiplex PCR. The sample shows 200,000 to 250,000 clones, approximately 90% of them seen only once. This CDR3 is 16 amino acids long. Germline CDR1 reads SGHAT; CDR2 reads FQNNGV. The V segment lost 5 bases and the J segment 3 bases; nucleotides outside the gene matches: 7. This clonotype originated in a woman between 50 and 59 years old with COVID-19, enrolled during active disease. The chain carries TRBV11-2 and TRBJ1-6, with 7 bases matching TRBD1. Source material: peripheral blood. CDR3 residues: CASSLNGQVYNSPLHF. In DNA form, the CDR3 reads TGTGCCAGCAGCCTAAACGGACAGGTCTATAATTCACCCCTCCACTTT.